This entry describes one T cell receptor beta chain. The source of the sample is a study of blood T cells in healthy people across ages. Alongside a J-beta primer mix, a sample-barcoded 5' primer served in a second PCR lasting 7 to 11 cycles. TCRdb re-called the 5' RACE reads with MiXCR, one entry per CDR3 protein. In the table there are 650,000 to 1,000,000 distinct CDR3 sequences, around 50% of which are singletons. V lost 4 bases and J 4 bases, leaving 13 bases between the germline ends. The CDR3 runs to 13 residues. Germline loops: CDR1 SQVTM, CDR2 ANQGSEA. The chain links TRBV29-1 to TRBJ1-1, with a possible D match to TRBD1 (6 bases). This receptor was taken from an elderly man in good health. The sequencing input was blood. DNA for the CDR3: TGCAGCGTTGGTAAGGGGGAGGTCACTGAAGCTTTCTTT. Translation gives CSVGKGEVTEAFF.